The 14 T cell receptor beta chains reported below all come from one sample, sequenced in a study of patients and donors after allogeneic stem cell transplantation. TCRdb independently ran MiXCR on the RT-PCR reads; one entry per CDR3 protein. The data contain over 350,000 distinct CDR3 sequences, roughly 16% of them singletons. Specimen: blood, either unsorted or a sorted T cell fraction (not recorded which). These receptors all stem from a human donor who was either an allogeneic HSCT recipient or a stem cell or donor lymphocyte infusion donor (not recorded which). It is not recorded whose cells these are; they may come from a transplant donor.

In this sample, this clonotype turned up a few times. The chain has TRBV12-3 or TRBV12-4 and TRBJ1-5, with no clear D. Trimming left V 3 bases short and J 7 bases short, with 7 bases between. The CDR3 sequence is 12 residues long. CDR3 amino acids: CASSFFEQPQHF. DNA for the CDR3: TGTGCCAGCAGTTTTTTCGAACAGCCCCAGCATTTT.

This clonotype was seen a few times. The V gene is TRBV12-3 or TRBV12-4, the J gene TRBJ2-3; D possibly corresponds to TRBD2 (5 bases). V gave up 5 bases and J gave up 2 bases, with 17 bases separating them. CDR3 length: 16 residues. As DNA, the CDR3 is TGTGCCAGCAGTCCCGTGGCGGGCCATCTCACAGATACGCAGTATTTT. It yields the protein CASSPVAGHLTDTQYF.

This clonotype was detected many times. The rearrangement uses TRBV20-1 and TRBJ1-1; D possibly corresponds to TRBD1 (5 bases). The V and J ends lost 5 bases and 1 base respectively, with 14 bases between them. The germline gives CDR1 DFQATT, CDR2 SNEGSKA (reference sequence). The CDR3 has 14 amino acids. The CDR3 reads CSAVPGRQNTEAFF. Written as DNA, the CDR3 is TGCAGTGCTGTCCCGGGGCGGCAGAACACTGAAGCTTTCTTT.

This clonotype was seen at least ten times. The gene calls are TRBV10-3 and TRBJ2-4, with D possibly TRBD2 on 6 matching bases. CDR3 size: 17 residues. Trimming stripped 2 bases from V and 1 base from J, with 15 bases between. Looked up from germline, CDR1 is ENHRY and CDR2 is SYGVKD. The CDR3 is CAISENQGGMAKNIQYF. The CDR3 DNA sequence: TGTGCCATCAGTGAGAATCAGGGAGGTATGGCCAAAAACATTCAGTACTTC.

This clonotype was counted only a few times. The chain links TRBV10-3 to TRBJ1-2, with unresolved D. The V and J ends lost 2 bases and 4 bases respectively, with 14 bases between them. Germline values: CDR1 ENHRY, CDR2 SYGVKD. This CDR3 is built from 15 residues. The CDR3 sequence: CAISESGREAYGYTF. CDR3 nucleotide sequence: TGTGCCATCAGTGAGAGTGGGAGGGAGGCCTATGGCTACACCTTC.

The chain employs TRBV12-3 or TRBV12-4 and TRBJ2-3, with 8 bases matching TRBD1. The CDR3 runs 17 residues. The V gene end was trimmed by 6 bases and the J gene end by 0 bases; junction bases not matched to a gene: 11. The CDR3 region has the DNA TGTGCCAGCAGGGATCGCAGGGGGCTCGGGAGCACAGATACGCAGTATTTT. It translates to CASRDRRGLGSTDTQYF.

V and J are TRBV5-5 and TRBJ2-5; D may be TRBD2 (7 bases). Deletions cut 4 bases from V and 3 bases from J, with 16 bases between. The germline V gene has CDR1 SGHKS and CDR2 YYEKEE (reference sequence). The CDR3 is made up of 15 amino acids. CDR3 in DNA: TGTGCCAGCAGCACAGCGGGGACACCAAAAGAGACCCAGTACTTC. Translation: CASSTAGTPKETQYF.

The chain combines TRBV11-3 with TRBJ1-6; D call uncertain. Per germline, CDR1 SGHNT and CDR2 YENEEA. V lost 2 bases and J lost 0, with 5 bases in between. The CDR3 length is 15 residues. The CDR3 region is CASSLSLSYNSPLHF. CDR3 nucleotides: TGTGCCAGCAGCTTATCACTCTCCTATAATTCACCCCTCCACTTT.

There are a few counts of this clonotype. The rearrangement joins TRBV6-1 to TRBJ2-1, with TRBD2 matching over 10 bases. Looked up from germline, CDR1 is MNHNS and CDR2 is SASEGT. The ends lost 5 bases at V and 8 bases at J; junction bases unmatched: 9. The CDR3 covers 15 residues. CDR3 protein: CASSTGLAGEYEQFF. The CDR3 nucleotides are TGTGCCAGCAGTACGGGGCTAGCGGGAGAGTATGAGCAGTTCTTC.

The chain couples TRBV7-9 to TRBJ2-4; D is perhaps TRBD2 (5 bases). V was clipped by 6 bases and J by 6 bases, with 12 bases between them. CDR1 is SEHNR, CDR2 FQNEAQ, per germline (reference sequence). The CDR3 has 13 residues. CDR3 protein: CASSQSGRNIQYF. The CDR3 region has the DNA TGTGCCAGCAGTCAATCTGGGAGAAACATTCAGTACTTC.

This clonotype showed up just a few times. V gene TRBV10-3 combines with J gene TRBJ1-1; D remains ambiguous. This CDR3 has 13 amino acids. V lost 0 bases, J lost 8 bases, and 10 bases lay in between. Germline V gene lookup returns CDR1 ENHRY and CDR2 SYGVKD. CDR3 sequence: CAISESGKWEAFF. The CDR3 region has the DNA TGTGCCATCAGTGAGTCGGGAAAATGGGAAGCTTTCTTT.

This chain uses TRBV5-1 with TRBJ1-1; TRBD1 might be the D (5 bases). Trimming removed 5 bases at V and 1 base at J, with 15 bases between. Germline assignment: CDR1 SGHRS and CDR2 YFSETQ. The CDR3 length is 15 residues. This CDR3 is CASSLEGLWNTEAFF. Written as DNA, the CDR3 is TGCGCCAGCAGTCTCGAGGGGCTATGGAACACTGAAGCTTTCTTT.

This clonotype was counted only a few times. The V call is TRBV10-3, the J call TRBJ2-6, with 8 bases that match TRBD1. V lost 2 bases to trimming and J lost 0 bases; unmatched junction nucleotides: 12. CDR3 size: 20 residues. Germline loops: CDR1 ENHRY, CDR2 SYGVKD. CDR3 bases: TGTGCCATCAGTGAGCGGACAGGGTCCGATCCGAGCTCTGGGGCCAACGTCCTGACTTTC. It translates to CAISERTGSDPSSGANVLTF.

The table lists this clonotype with a few counts. The chain carries TRBV15 and TRBJ1-2; D may be TRBD1 (5 bases). The CDR3 loop spans 13 amino acids. CDR1 and CDR2 from the germline V gene are LNHNV and YYDKDF (reference sequence). V lost 0 bases and J 8 bases, leaving 10 bases between the germline ends. The CDR3 coding sequence is TGTGCCACCAGCAGAGAACTGGGGGGAGGCTACACCTTC. Translation gives CATSRELGGGYTF.